This TCR beta chain was found in a study of T cells in narcolepsy. Assay used: immunoSEQ multiplex PCR; TCRdb lists only in-frame clones, some missing. This table has tens of thousands of clones, 79% appearing once. Germline CDR1 is SGHTA and CDR2 is FQGNSA. Trimming pared 3 bases from V and 1 base from J, leaving 4 bases between. There are 12 residues in the CDR3. Sequenced sample: memory (CD45RA-) CD4+ T cells from blood. The chain carries TRBV7-2 and TRBJ2-7; D uncertain. This clonotype was sampled from a human donor in good health. The CDR3 here is CASSFRSYEQYF. In nucleotides, the CDR3 is TGTGCCAGCAGCTTCCGATCCTACGAGCAGTACTTC.